This T cell receptor beta chain is from a study of blood T cell repertoires in COVID-19. Libraries were prepared by immunoSEQ multiplex PCR; TCRdb keeps only in-frame clonotypes and omits some of them. The table records about 210,000 clones, 70% to 90% of them present only once. This CDR3 is built from 16 residues. Per germline, CDR1 SGHAT and CDR2 FQNNGV. Trimming left V 5 bases short and J 5 bases short, with 21 bases between. The sequencing sample was made of peripheral blood. The receptor was isolated from a woman aged 40 to 49 with acute or convalescent COVID-19. This rearrangement joins TRBV11-2 to TRBJ2-5; D is possibly TRBD1 (7 bases). CDR3 sequence (DNA): TGTGCCAGCAGCCCCACTCTCAGGGGGGCGGGGGAGACCCAGTACTTC. This encodes CASSPTLRGAGETQYF.